The source of this T cell receptor (beta chain) is a study of Siglec-9 on CD8 T cells in melanoma. The protocol was immunoSEQ multiplex PCR, while the TCRdb copy is restricted to in-frame clones and leaves out a portion. The table lists some 27,000 clones, 80% of them singletons. The ends were cut back, 2 bases at V and 12 bases at J, with 14 bases in the middle. CDR1 is MNHEY and CDR2 is SVGAGI in the germline V gene. This CDR3 contains 13 residues. Broader study findings: In melanoma tumors, a Siglec-9-marked effector memory CD8+ subset reportedly appeared to accumulate.

Note on this clone: What it recognizes is unknown.

Sequencing was performed on Siglec-9- CD8+ T cells sorted from blood. The origin of this receptor is a human donor in good health. The chain is built from TRBV6-5 and TRBJ1-5, with D hard to call. The CDR3 reads CASSYNLASRQHF. The CDR3 DNA sequence: TGTGCCAGCAGTTACAATTTGGCCTCGCGCCAGCATTTT.